The rows below give T cell receptor beta chains drawn from one sample of a study of cytomegalovirus exposure and HLA in healthy donors. Clones were read by immunoSEQ multiplex PCR, and TCRdb kept only the in-frame ones, dropping some. The data contain 150,000 to 200,000 clones, roughly 85% of them singletons. The sequenced sample consisted of PBMCs. These receptors originate from a woman in her forties or fifties in good health and CMV-seronegative. CDR3s include the opening cysteine and the closing phenylalanine or tryptophan. The order of the fields is D gene, clone size, V gene, J gene, CDR3 protein, CDR3 DNA. A D gene is named only where the DNA matches it firmly. Some rows have no size entry. The others give once, few or many, or a class for an expanded clone.

TRBD1	.	TRBV10-3	TRBJ1-4	CAIRPNRTGNEKLFF	TGTGCCATCAGGCCCAACCGGACAGGGAATGAAAAACTGTTTTTT
.	.	TRBV10-2	TRBJ2-1	CATVPAGGYNEQFF	TGCGCCACCGTCCCCGCGGGCGGATACAATGAGCAGTTCTTC
TRBD2	.	TRBV5-4	TRBJ2-1	CASSLSRLAGDNNEQFF	TGTGCCAGCAGCTTGTCTAGACTAGCGGGAGATAACAATGAGCAGTTCTTC
TRBD2	.	TRBV10-2	TRBJ2-1	CASTLSGRLNEQFF	TGCGCCAGCACCCTTAGCGGGAGATTGAATGAGCAGTTCTTC
TRBD2	.	TRBV28	TRBJ2-3	CASSSPPAGSDTQYF	TGTGCCAGCAGTTCGCCCCCAGCGGGATCAGATACGCAGTATTTT
TRBD2	once	TRBV4-1	TRBJ2-6	CASSQGTSSSSGANVLTF	TGCGCCAGCAGCCAGGGGACTAGCTCCAGCTCTGGGGCCAACGTCCTGACTTTC
.	.	TRBV7-2	TRBJ1-2	CASSLGRGSNYGYTF	TGTGCCAGCAGCTTAGGTCGGGGTTCTAACTATGGCTACACCTTC
TRBD1	.	TRBV4-2	TRBJ1-3	CASSQVSRTGGTGNTIYF	TGTGCCAGCAGCCAAGTATCACGGACAGGGGGCACTGGAAACACCATATATTTT
.	.	TRBV5-1	TRBJ2-1	CASSTGEFFNEQFF	TGCGCCAGCAGCACGGGGGAGTTCTTCAATGAGCAGTTCTTC
TRBD2	.	TRBV10-2	TRBJ2-6	CASLPLTSASSGANVLTF	TGCGCCAGCCTTCCTCTGACTAGCGCAAGCTCTGGGGCCAACGTCCTGACTTTC
TRBD1	.	TRBV5-1	TRBJ2-3	CASSLEGQGDTQYF	TGCGCCAGCAGCTTGGAGGGACAGGGGGATACGCAGTATTTT
TRBD1	.	TRBV6-6	TRBJ1-1	CASGAFGTGGSTEAFF	TGTGCCAGCGGGGCGTTCGGGACAGGGGGGAGCACTGAAGCTTTCTTT
TRBD2	.	TRBV29-1	TRBJ2-5	CSVPAGEGGVGETQYF	TGCAGCGTTCCGGCCGGGGAGGGAGGAGTTGGGGAGACCCAGTACTTC
TRBD1	.	TRBV28	TRBJ1-1	CASSRRTGTRAFF	TGTGCCAGCAGTCGCAGGACAGGGACCAGGGCTTTCTTT
.	.	TRBV6-5	TRBJ1-5	CASSPYSNQPQHF	TGTGCCAGCAGCCCCTATAGCAATCAGCCCCAGCATTTT
TRBD1	.	TRBV2	TRBJ1-2	CASISDRDYGYTF	TGTGCCAGCATTTCTGACAGGGACTATGGCTACACCTTC
TRBD1	.	TRBV13	TRBJ2-7	CASSLPGQGAYEQYF	TGTGCCAGCAGCTTACCGGGACAGGGGGCGTACGAGCAGTACTTC
TRBD2	.	TRBV6-4	TRBJ2-6	CASSGPPLAGVSGANVLTF	TGTGCCAGCAGTGGCCCCCCGCTAGCGGGAGTTTCTGGGGCCAACGTCCTGACTTTC
TRBD2	.	TRBV11-2	TRBJ2-7	CASSLELAGTYEQYF	TGTGCCAGCAGCTTAGAACTAGCGGGGACCTACGAGCAGTACTTC
TRBD1	.	TRBV10-3	TRBJ1-2	CAIQGGTSNYGCTF	TGTGCCATCCAGGGGGGAACCTCTAACTATGGCTGCACCTTC
.	.	TRBV28	TRBJ2-3	CASSPPGPPDTQYF	TGTGCCAGCAGCCCCCCTGGCCCCCCAGATACGCAGTATTTT
TRBD2	.	TRBV5-1	TRBJ2-1	CASSAEREGRSLNEQFF	TGCGCCAGCAGCGCCGAGCGGGAGGGCCGGTCTCTAAATGAGCAGTTCTTC
TRBD2	few	TRBV27	TRBJ2-3	CASSRGLAGGTSTDTQYF	TGTGCCAGCAGTCGAGGACTAGCGGGAGGGACTAGCACAGATACGCAGTATTTT
TRBD1	.	TRBV28	TRBJ1-2	CASSSSGITGGRGYTF	TGTGCCAGCAGTAGTTCTGGGATTACAGGGGGCAGAGGCTACACCTTC
.	.	TRBV27	TRBJ2-3	CASSLRTGSTDTQYF	TGTGCCAGCAGTTTACGAACAGGAAGCACAGATACGCAGTATTTT
TRBD2	.	TRBV23-1	TRBJ2-3	CASSQSSGNGSSTDTQYF	TGCGCCAGCAGTCAAAGTAGCGGGAACGGTTCCAGCACAGATACGCAGTATTTT
.	.	TRBV27	TRBJ1-5	CASSLWRGSQPQHF	TGTGCCAGCAGTTTATGGCGGGGGTCTCAGCCCCAGCATTTT
TRBD2	.	TRBV7-2	TRBJ2-2	CASSSWGGTTGELFF	TGTGCCAGCAGCTCCTGGGGGGGGACCACCGGGGAGCTGTTTTTT
TRBD2	.	TRBV5-4	TRBJ2-2	CASSRGLAGVHGELFF	TGTGCCAGCAGCAGGGGACTAGCGGGAGTTCACGGGGAGCTGTTTTTT
.	.	TRBV28	TRBJ1-5	CASRRTEQRNQPQHF	TGTGCCAGCAGGAGGACAGAACAACGCAATCAGCCCCAGCATTTT
.	.	TRBV30	TRBJ1-3	CAWSGTVGNTIYF	TGTGCCTGGAGTGGGACAGTTGGAAACACCATATATTTT
.	once	TRBV27	TRBJ2-7	CASSPTRASESYEQYF	TGTGCCAGCAGTCCCACCCGAGCGTCGGAGTCCTACGAGCAGTACTTC
TRBD1	once	TRBV9	TRBJ1-2	CASSTGQPLDYGYTF	TGTGCCAGCAGCACGGGACAGCCTTTAGACTATGGCTACACCTTC
.	.	TRBV7-6	TRBJ2-1	CASSPTGTGHSAQFF	TGTGCCAGCAGCCCTACTGGGACGGGACATTCAGCTCAGTTCTTC
.	few	TRBV19	TRBJ1-2	CASSMTRANYGYTF	TGTGCCAGTAGTATGACTAGGGCTAACTATGGCTACACCTTC
TRBD1	.	TRBV5-6	TRBJ2-2	CASSSRGTGGWNTGELFF	TGTGCCAGCAGCTCGCGCGGGACAGGGGGCTGGAACACCGGGGAGCTGTTTTTT
.	.	TRBV7-9	TRBJ2-2	CASSSPGDDTGELFF	TGTGCCAGCAGCTCCCCCGGGGATGACACCGGGGAGCTGTTTTTT
.	.	TRBV19	TRBJ1-1	CASIGSGGNTEAFF	TGTGCCAGTATTGGGTCGGGAGGGAACACTGAAGCTTTCTTT
TRBD1	few	TRBV11-2	TRBJ2-2	CASSLARGTGRPGELFF	TGTGCCAGCAGCTTAGCACGGGGGACAGGTCGGCCCGGGGAGCTGTTTTTT
.	.	TRBV6-5	TRBJ1-1	CASSPGDSEAFF	TGTGCCAGCAGCCCCGGGGATTCTGAAGCTTTCTTT
TRBD1	.	TRBV30	TRBJ1-1	CAWRDKGQGTNTEAFF	TGTGCCTGGAGGGATAAAGGACAGGGGACAAACACTGAAGCTTTCTTT
TRBD1	.	TRBV28	TRBJ1-6	CASSFWTGESPLHF	TGTGCCAGCAGTTTCTGGACAGGGGAATCACCCCTCCACTTT
.	.	TRBV19	TRBJ2-7	CASSNAGGYEQYF	TGTGCCAGTAGTAATGCAGGAGGCTACGAGCAGTACTTC
.	.	TRBV7-9	TRBJ2-7	CSSSASGTISSYEQYF	TGTTCCAGCAGCGCCAGCGGGACAATTAGCTCCTACGAGCAGTACTTC
.	once	TRBV29-1	TRBJ1-1	CSVGGDFNTEAFF	TGCAGCGTTGGGGGGGACTTCAACACTGAAGCTTTCTTT
TRBD1	.	TRBV11-3	TRBJ2-3	CASSLLLGTGSTDTQYF	TGTGCCAGCAGCTTACTACTAGGGACAGGAAGCACAGATACGCAGTATTTT
TRBD2	.	TRBV11-2	TRBJ2-1	CAILIKPQAGAYNEQFF	TGTGCCATCCTTATCAAGCCCCAAGCGGGAGCCTACAATGAGCAGTTCTTC
TRBD1	.	TRBV7-9	TRBJ2-3	CASSLDRADTQYF	TGTGCCAGCAGCTTGGACAGGGCAGATACGCAGTATTTT
.	.	TRBV7-9	TRBJ2-5	CASSLLYDSETQYF	TGTGCCAGCAGCTTGCTATATGACTCGGAGACCCAGTACTTC
TRBD2	once	TRBV5-1	TRBJ2-7	CASSRGLAGVGEQYF	TGCGCCAGCAGCCGGGGACTAGCGGGAGTTGGGGAGCAGTACTTC
.	.	TRBV5-6	TRBJ2-5	CASSLRGGKTQETQYF	TGTGCCAGCAGCTTGAGAGGAGGGAAAACTCAAGAGACCCAGTACTTC
.	.	TRBV27	TRBJ1-4	CASSLVIGREEKLFF	TGTGCCAGCAGTCTCGTCATTGGACGGGAAGAAAAACTGTTTTTT